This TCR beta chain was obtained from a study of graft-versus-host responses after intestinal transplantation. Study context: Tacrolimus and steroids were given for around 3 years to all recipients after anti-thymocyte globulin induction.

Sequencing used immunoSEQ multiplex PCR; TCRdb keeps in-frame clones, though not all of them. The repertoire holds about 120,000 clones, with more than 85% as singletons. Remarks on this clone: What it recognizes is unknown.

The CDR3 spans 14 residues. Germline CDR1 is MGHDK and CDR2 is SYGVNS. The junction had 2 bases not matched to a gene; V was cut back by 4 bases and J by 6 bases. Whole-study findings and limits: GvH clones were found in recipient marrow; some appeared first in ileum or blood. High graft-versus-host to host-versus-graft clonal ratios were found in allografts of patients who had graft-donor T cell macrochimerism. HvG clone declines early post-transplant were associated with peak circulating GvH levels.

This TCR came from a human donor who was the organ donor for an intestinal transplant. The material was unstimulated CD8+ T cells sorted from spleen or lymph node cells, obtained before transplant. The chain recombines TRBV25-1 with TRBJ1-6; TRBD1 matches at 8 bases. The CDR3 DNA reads TGTGCCAGCAGTGGGACAGGGATTAATTCACCCCTCCACTTT. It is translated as CASSGTGINSPLHF.